These T cell receptor beta chains were read from a single sample in a study of T cells after yellow fever vaccination. Each CDR3 protein is one row after TCRdb ran MiXCR on the 5' RACE reads. This table holds hundreds of thousands of distinct CDR3 sequences, roughly 14% found once. Here the sequenced sample was PBMCs, taken on the day of the yellow fever booster vaccination. The receptor set was obtained from a man aged 25-40 years who received the YFV17D yellow fever vaccine. Each CDR3 is given with its conserved first and last residue. The D gene is left open where the match is weak. A row's size may be missing; if present it is once, few, many or a size class.

few	TRBJ2-5	.	TRBV20-1	TGCAGTGCTAGAGGATCACTAGGAGAGACCCAGTACTTC	CSARGSLGETQYF
many	TRBJ2-1	.	TRBV7-6	TGTGCCAGCAGCTCCGAGGGGAATGAGCAGTTCTTC	CASSSEGNEQFF
few	TRBJ2-3	TRBD2	TRBV20-1	TGCAGTGCATGTAGCGGGACCACAGATACGCAGTATTTT	CSACSGTTDTQYF
.	TRBJ2-2	.	TRBV30	TGTGCCTGGGGCCTCTTTGGGGGCGGGGAGCTGTTTTTT	CAWGLFGGGELFF
.	TRBJ2-5	.	TRBV14	TGTGCCAGCAGCCAAGTTCCGAAAGAGACCCAGTACTTC	CASSQVPKETQYF
few	TRBJ2-7	.	TRBV9	TGTGCCAGCAGCGTAGCTCCTAGTCGGTCCCACGAGCAGTACTTC	CASSVAPSRSHEQYF
few	TRBJ2-4	.	TRBV7-2	TGTGCCAGCAGCCCGGTCCCTAATGGCAAAAACATTCAGTACTTC	CASSPVPNGKNIQYF
few	TRBJ2-5	.	TRBV5-4	TGTGCCAGCAGCTTGTTCGGACAGAAGGTGGAGACCCAGTACTTC	CASSLFGQKVETQYF
.	TRBJ2-5	TRBD2	TRBV5-4	TGTGCCAGCAGCTTTTATGCAGCGGGGTCAGAGACCCAGTACTTC	CASSFYAAGSETQYF
.	TRBJ2-2	.	TRBV11-2	TGTGCCAGCAGCCCCGTCAGGGGTTTTGTCGGGGAGCTGTTTTTT	CASSPVRGFVGELFF
few	TRBJ2-5	TRBD2	TRBV7-2	TGTGCCAGCAGCTCCATGGGGGGGGGTCAGGAGACCCAGTACTTC	CASSSMGGGQETQYF
.	TRBJ2-7	.	TRBV6-2/TRBV6-3	TGTGCCAGCAGTCTGCCTTCCGAGCAGTACTTC	CASSLPSEQYF
.	TRBJ2-1	.	TRBV6-1	TGTGCCTGCAGGAGGGAGGCGTTAACCTACAATGAGCAGTTCTTC	CACRREALTYNEQFF
.	TRBJ2-1	TRBD2	TRBV18	TGTGCCAGCTCACCTTCCCGTACTGGCGGGAGCAATGAGCAGTTCTTC	CASSPSRTGGSNEQFF
few	TRBJ2-7	.	TRBV6-5	TGTGCCAGCACGGGGCCTACCTACGAGCAGTACTTC	CASTGPTYEQYF
.	TRBJ1-1	TRBD1	TRBV2	TGTGCCAGCAGTAAGGGACAGGCGTACACTGAAGCTTTCTTT	CASSKGQAYTEAFF
few	TRBJ2-3	TRBD2	TRBV3-1	TGTGCCAGCAGCCAAGCCACTAGCGGATGGTTTAGCACAGATACGCAGTATTTT	CASSQATSGWFSTDTQYF
once	TRBJ1-1	.	TRBV5-1	TGCGCCAGCAGCTTCGGGTCGGGCACTGAAGCTTTCTTT	CASSFGSGTEAFF
few	TRBJ1-5	.	TRBV6-1	TGTGCCAGCAACGTAGACAGCTATAGCAATCAGCCCCAGCATTTT	CASNVDSYSNQPQHF
.	TRBJ1-5	.	TRBV7-9	TGTGCCAGCAGCCACGGGACACCAAATCAGCACCAGCATTTT	CASSHGTPNQHQHF
few	TRBJ1-2	.	TRBV7-2	TGTGCCAGCAGCCCCCGGGCATCCGATGGCTACACCTTC	CASSPRASDGYTF
few	TRBJ2-1	.	TRBV7-9	TGTGCCAGCAGCTTAGTTGGCGCCATCCCCGAGCAGTTCTTC	CASSLVGAIPEQFF
few	TRBJ1-2	TRBD1	TRBV27	TGTGCCAGCAGTTTCGACAGGGGGGGTTCTAACTATGGCTACACCTTC	CASSFDRGGSNYGYTF
few	TRBJ1-5	.	TRBV20-1	TGCAGTGTGGGGGGTCGGTTAAGTCAGCCCCAGCATTTT	CSVGGRLSQPQHF
.	TRBJ2-3	.	TRBV20-1	TGCAGTGCCGCCCGGTTAGATACGCAGTATTTT	CSAARLDTQYF
few	TRBJ2-7	.	TRBV7-8	TGTGCCAGCAACCCCTCGAGAGGTGGCTACGAGCAGTACTTC	CASNPSRGGYEQYF
.	TRBJ2-7	TRBD2	TRBV28	TGTGCCAGCAACCGACTAGCGGGATTAAGATACGAGCAGTACTTC	CASNRLAGLRYEQYF
.	TRBJ2-3	TRBD2	TRBV5-5	TGTGCCAGCAGCGGAGCGGGGGGCGCGGGCACAGATACGCAGTATTTT	CASSGAGGAGTDTQYF
.	TRBJ2-5	.	TRBV19	TGTGCCAGTAGTCCTGAGAGGATGCCCCTCTCGACCCAGTACTTC	CASSPERMPLSTQYF
.	TRBJ2-5	TRBD2	TRBV9	TGTGCCAGCAGCCCAGACGCCAGCGGGGTCCAAGAGACCCAGTACTTC	CASSPDASGVQETQYF
.	TRBJ1-1	TRBD1	TRBV6-2/TRBV6-3	TGTGCCAGCAGGAGAACAGGGGAGACCGCTGAAGCTTTCTTT	CASRRTGETAEAFF
few	TRBJ1-2	.	TRBV5-1	TGCGCCAGCGGTGCGGACGGCTATGGCTACACCTTC	CASGADGYGYTF
.	TRBJ2-1	.	TRBV20-1	TGCAGTGCTAGAGCGGCCCGGAATTCCTACAATGAGCAGTTCTTC	CSARAARNSYNEQFF
few	TRBJ2-7	TRBD1	TRBV20-1	TGCAGTGCTTGGGGACAGGGGCCCTCCTACGAGCAGTACTTC	CSAWGQGPSYEQYF
few	TRBJ1-4	TRBD1	TRBV6-1	TGTGCCAGCAGTGAAGCTGGGACAGCGAATGAAAAACTGTTTTTT	CASSEAGTANEKLFF
few	TRBJ2-1	.	TRBV19	TGTGCCAGTAGTGTGAGAGGTGAGCAGTTCTTC	CASSVRGEQFF
.	TRBJ2-5	TRBD2	TRBV20-1	TGCAGTGCTAGAGATTTCGCGGGAGATTCACAAGAGACCCAGTACTTC	CSARDFAGDSQETQYF
many	TRBJ2-7	TRBD2	TRBV12-3/TRBV12-4	TGTGCCAGCAGTTCCGGGACTAGTTCGTCCGAGCAGTACTTC	CASSSGTSSSEQYF
few	TRBJ2-2	.	TRBV18	TGTGCCAGCTCACCAGGGTTCCTACGTAACACCGGGGAGCTGTTTTTT	CASSPGFLRNTGELFF
few	TRBJ2-1	TRBD2	TRBV7-9	TGTGCCAGCAGCTCGGGGGCGACGGGAGGGGACAATGAGCAGTTCTTC	CASSSGATGGDNEQFF
.	TRBJ2-5	.	TRBV20-1	TGCAGTGCCCCCGGAGAGCTTATAAAAGAGACCCAGTACTTC	CSAPGELIKETQYF
.	TRBJ2-1	.	TRBV5-1	TGCGCCAGCAGCTTGGCCAGGGCTAGCCTTAACAATGAGCAGTTCTTC	CASSLARASLNNEQFF
few	TRBJ2-5	.	TRBV20-1	TGCAGTGCTAGAGATGGGGATCCCAAACAACAAGAGACCCAGTACTTC	CSARDGDPKQQETQYF
few	TRBJ2-7	TRBD2	TRBV5-6	TGTGCCAGCAGCGCCGGACTAGCGGACTCCTACGAGCAGTACTTC	CASSAGLADSYEQYF
few	TRBJ2-1	.	TRBV12-3/TRBV12-4	TGTGCCAGCAGTTTAAACGGGCAAGGGGATGAGCAGTTCTTC	CASSLNGQGDEQFF
.	TRBJ2-1	.	TRBV2	TGTGCCAGCAACTTCAGAGCGGACTCCTACAATGAGCAGTTCTTC	CASNFRADSYNEQFF
few	TRBJ2-5	TRBD1	TRBV28	TGTGCCACAACCGGGACAGGGGGAGTGGAGACCCAGTACTTC	CATTGTGGVETQYF
.	TRBJ1-5	TRBD1	TRBV29-1	TGCAGCGTACGCGGGACAGGGGACGGCAATCAGCCCCAGCATTTT	CSVRGTGDGNQPQHF
.	TRBJ2-7	TRBD1	TRBV2	TGTGCCAGCAGTGAATCTCTCGGACAGGGATACGAGCAGTACTTC	CASSESLGQGYEQYF
few	TRBJ2-1	.	TRBV20-1	TGCAGTGCTAACAGACTGGACGAGCAGTTCTTC	CSANRLDEQFF
few	TRBJ1-2	.	TRBV15	TGTGCCACCAGCAGCCACGCAGGGGATATAGGCTACACCTTC	CATSSHAGDIGYTF
.	TRBJ2-1	.	TRBV7-9	TGTGCCAGCAGCACCGGACCTGGAAGCTCCTACAATGAGCAGTTCTTC	CASSTGPGSSYNEQFF
few	TRBJ2-3	TRBD2	TRBV19	TGTGCCAGTAGCATCCTAGCGGGAGGGCCGTATACGCAGTATTTT	CASSILAGGPYTQYF
few	TRBJ2-5	.	TRBV20-1	TGCAGTGCTAGAGACGACAGGTCGCAAGAGACCCAGTACTTC	CSARDDRSQETQYF
many	TRBJ2-7	.	TRBV12-3/TRBV12-4	TGTGCCAGCACCGCGGACAATTCCTACGAGCAGTACTTC	CASTADNSYEQYF
few	TRBJ2-5	TRBD2	TRBV20-1	TGCAGTGCTTCACGACAGGGGGGTAGCGGGAGGGCCGTGGAGACCCAGTACTTC	CSASRQGGSGRAVETQYF
few	TRBJ1-5	TRBD1	TRBV19	TGTGCCAGTTCGGACAGGGTTCGTCAGCCCCAGCATTTT	CASSDRVRQPQHF